This record looks at one TCR beta chain sequence and its context. Per the original methods: Estimates of nucleated cell counts were drawn from the amplification of reference gene primers. Assay used: immunoSEQ multiplex PCR; TCRdb lists only in-frame clones, some missing. D and trimming come from the DNA, and the V and J calls and clone size come from that table. The table lists 150,000 to 200,000 clones, around 87% of them singletons. These data belong to a study of blood T cell repertoires in COVID-19. Study overall: Acute and convalescent COVID-19 specimens originated in the United States, Italy and Spain. T cells, B-cell-depleted T cells, or PBMCs supplied cDNA or gDNA.

This CDR3 is 14 amino acids long. The germline CDR1 and CDR2 sequences are LNHNV and YYDKDF (reference sequence). The junction had 4 bases not matched to a gene; V was cut back by 5 bases and J by 2 bases. The specimen was peripheral blood. The receptor's source is a man younger than 35 with acute or convalescent COVID-19. This chain connects TRBV15 to TRBJ2-3, with 7 nucleotides matching TRBD1. This CDR3 is CATSGGQTTDTQYF. The CDR3 DNA follows: TGTGCCACCAGCGGGGGACAGACCACAGATACGCAGTATTTT.